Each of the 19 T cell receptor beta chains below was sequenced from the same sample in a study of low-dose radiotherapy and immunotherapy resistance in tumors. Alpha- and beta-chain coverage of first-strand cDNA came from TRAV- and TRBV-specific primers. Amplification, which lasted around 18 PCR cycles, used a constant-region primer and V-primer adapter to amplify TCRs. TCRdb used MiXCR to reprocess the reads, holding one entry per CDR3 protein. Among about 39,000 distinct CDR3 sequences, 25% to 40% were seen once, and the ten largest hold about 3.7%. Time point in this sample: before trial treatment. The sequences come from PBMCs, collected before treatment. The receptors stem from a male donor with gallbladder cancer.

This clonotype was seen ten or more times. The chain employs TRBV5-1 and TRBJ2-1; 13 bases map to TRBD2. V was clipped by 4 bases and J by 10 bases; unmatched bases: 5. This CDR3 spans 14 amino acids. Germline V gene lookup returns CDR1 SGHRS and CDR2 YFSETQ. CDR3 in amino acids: CASSESLAGGEQFF. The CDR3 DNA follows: TGCGCCAGCAGCGAATCACTAGCGGGGGGGGAGCAGTTCTTC.

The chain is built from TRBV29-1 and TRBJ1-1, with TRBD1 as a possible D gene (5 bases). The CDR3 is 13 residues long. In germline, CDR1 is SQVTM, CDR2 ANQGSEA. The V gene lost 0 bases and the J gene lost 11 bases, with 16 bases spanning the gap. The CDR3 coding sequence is TGCAGCGTTGAAGATAAATTAGGGAGACAGGCTTTCTTT. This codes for CSVEDKLGRQAFF.

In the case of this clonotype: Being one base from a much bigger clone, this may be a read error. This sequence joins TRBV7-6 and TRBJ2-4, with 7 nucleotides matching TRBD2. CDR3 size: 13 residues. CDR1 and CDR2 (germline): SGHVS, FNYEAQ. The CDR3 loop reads CASSSGLLNIRYF. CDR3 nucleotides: TGTGCCAGCAGTTCGGGACTATTAAACATTCGGTACTTC.

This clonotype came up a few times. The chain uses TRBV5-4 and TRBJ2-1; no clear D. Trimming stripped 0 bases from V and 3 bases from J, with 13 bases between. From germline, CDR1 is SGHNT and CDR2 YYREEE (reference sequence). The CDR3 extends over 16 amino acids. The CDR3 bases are TGTGCCAGCAGCTTGGTGGTAGCAGGAGACTACAATGAGCAGTTCTTC. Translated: CASSLVVAGDYNEQFF.

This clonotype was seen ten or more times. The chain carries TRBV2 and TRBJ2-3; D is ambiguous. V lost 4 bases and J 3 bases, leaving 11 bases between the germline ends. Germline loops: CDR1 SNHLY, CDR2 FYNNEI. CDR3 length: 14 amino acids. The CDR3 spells CASSVRSTTDTQYF. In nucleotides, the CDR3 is TGTGCCAGCAGTGTTAGGAGCACGACAGATACGCAGTATTTT.

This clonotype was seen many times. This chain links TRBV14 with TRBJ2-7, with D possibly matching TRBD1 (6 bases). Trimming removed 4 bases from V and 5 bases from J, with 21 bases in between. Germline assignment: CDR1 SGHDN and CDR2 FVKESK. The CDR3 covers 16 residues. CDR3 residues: CASSPELVGHFHEQYF. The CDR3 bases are TGTGCCAGCAGCCCTGAGTTAGTGGGACACTTCCACGAGCAGTACTTC.

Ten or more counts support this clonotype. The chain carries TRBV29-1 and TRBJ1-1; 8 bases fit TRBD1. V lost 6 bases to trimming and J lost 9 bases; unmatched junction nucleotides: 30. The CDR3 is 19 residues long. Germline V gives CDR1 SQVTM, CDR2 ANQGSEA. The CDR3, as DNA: TGCAGCGTGAAGCCGATTGGGGGGGGGGGTTTTGGGACAGGCGATCAAGCTTTCTTT. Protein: CSVKPIGGGGFGTGDQAFF.

CDR3 nucleotides: TGCAGTGCTAGTCCGATAAACGAGAGGGGGAATTCACCCCTCCACTTT. Protein sequence: CSASPINERGNSPLHF. The chain recombines TRBV20-1 with TRBJ1-6; possible D gene TRBD1, 6 bases. The CDR3 runs 16 residues. CDR1 DFQATT and CDR2 SNEGSKA come from the germline V gene (reference sequence). V lost 3 bases and J 7 bases, leaving 19 bases between the germline ends.

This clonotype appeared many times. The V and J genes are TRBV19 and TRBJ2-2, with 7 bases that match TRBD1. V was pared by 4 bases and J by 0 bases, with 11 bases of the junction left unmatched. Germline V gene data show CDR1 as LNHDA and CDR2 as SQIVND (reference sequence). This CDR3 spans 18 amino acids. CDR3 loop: CASSSPVWGTANTGELFF. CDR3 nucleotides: TGTGCCAGTAGTAGTCCCGTTTGGGGGACAGCGAACACCGGGGAGCTGTTTTTT.

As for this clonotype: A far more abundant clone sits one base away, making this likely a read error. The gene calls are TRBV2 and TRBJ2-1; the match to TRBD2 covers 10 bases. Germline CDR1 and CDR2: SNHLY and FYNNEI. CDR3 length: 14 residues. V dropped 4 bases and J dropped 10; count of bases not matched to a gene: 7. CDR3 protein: CASSVRTSGHEQFF. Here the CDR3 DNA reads TGTGCCAGCAGTGTTCGGACTAGCGGCCACGAGCAGTTCTTC.

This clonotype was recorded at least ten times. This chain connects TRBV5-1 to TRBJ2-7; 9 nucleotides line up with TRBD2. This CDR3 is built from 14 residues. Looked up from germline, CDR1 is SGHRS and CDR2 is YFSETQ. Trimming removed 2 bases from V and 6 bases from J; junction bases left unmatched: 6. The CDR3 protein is CASSFAGGPAEQYF. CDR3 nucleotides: TGCGCCAGCAGCTTTGCGGGGGGGCCCGCCGAGCAGTACTTC.

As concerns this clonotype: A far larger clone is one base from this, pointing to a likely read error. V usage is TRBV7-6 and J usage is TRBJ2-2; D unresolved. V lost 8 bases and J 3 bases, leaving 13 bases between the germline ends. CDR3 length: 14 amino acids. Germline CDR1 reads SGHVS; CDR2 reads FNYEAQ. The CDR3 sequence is CASRSSRDTGELFF. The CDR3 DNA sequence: TGTGCCAGCCGCTCGTCTCGAGACACCGGGGAGCTGTTTTTT.

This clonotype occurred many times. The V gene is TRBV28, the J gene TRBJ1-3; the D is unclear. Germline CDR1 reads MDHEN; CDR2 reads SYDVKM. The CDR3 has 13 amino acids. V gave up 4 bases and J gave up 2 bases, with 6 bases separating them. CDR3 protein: CASSSPAGNTIYF. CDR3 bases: TGTGCCAGCAGTTCTCCAGCTGGAAACACCATATATTTT.

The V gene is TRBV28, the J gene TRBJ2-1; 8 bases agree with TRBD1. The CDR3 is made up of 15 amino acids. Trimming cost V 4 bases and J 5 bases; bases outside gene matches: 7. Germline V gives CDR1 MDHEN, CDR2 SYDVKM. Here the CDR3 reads CASSYGTGLNNEQFF. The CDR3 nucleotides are TGTGCCAGCAGTTACGGGACAGGCCTCAACAATGAGCAGTTCTTC.

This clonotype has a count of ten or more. This chain's CDR3 is CASSLADTLAKNIQYF. CDR3 bases: TGCGCCAGCAGCTTGGCCGATACTCTAGCCAAAAACATTCAGTACTTC. The chain has TRBV5-1 and TRBJ2-4; D is unclear. The CDR3 has 16 amino acids. Germline V CDR1 and CDR2: SGHRS, YFSETQ. V gave up 0 bases and J gave up 0 bases, with 10 bases separating them.

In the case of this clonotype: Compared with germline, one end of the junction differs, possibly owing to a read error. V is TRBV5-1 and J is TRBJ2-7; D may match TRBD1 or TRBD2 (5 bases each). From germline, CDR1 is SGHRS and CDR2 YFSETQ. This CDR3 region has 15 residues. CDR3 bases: TGTGCCAGCAGCTGGGACGGAAAGAGCTCCTACGAGCAGTACTTC. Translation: CASSWDGKSSYEQYF.

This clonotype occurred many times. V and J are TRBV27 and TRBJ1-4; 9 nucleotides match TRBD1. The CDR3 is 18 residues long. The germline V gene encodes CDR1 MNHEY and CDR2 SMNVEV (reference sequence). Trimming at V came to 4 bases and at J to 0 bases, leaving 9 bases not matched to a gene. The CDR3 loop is CASSSTPGQGSTNEKLFF. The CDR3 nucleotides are TGTGCCAGCAGTTCGACGCCGGGACAGGGATCAACTAATGAAAAACTGTTTTTT.

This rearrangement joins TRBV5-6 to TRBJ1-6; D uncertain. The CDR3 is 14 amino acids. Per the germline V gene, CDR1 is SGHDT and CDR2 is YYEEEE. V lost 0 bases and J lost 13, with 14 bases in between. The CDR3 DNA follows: TGTGCCAGCAGCTTGGACGGCCGGAGGAACCCCCTCCACTTT. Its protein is CASSLDGRRNPLHF.

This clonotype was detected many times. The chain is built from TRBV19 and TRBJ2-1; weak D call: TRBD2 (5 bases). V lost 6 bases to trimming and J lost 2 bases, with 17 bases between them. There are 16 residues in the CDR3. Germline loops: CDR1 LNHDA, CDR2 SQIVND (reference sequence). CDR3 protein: CASSLSRGYPYNEQFF. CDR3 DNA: TGTGCCAGTAGCCTTTCTAGAGGGTATCCCTACAATGAGCAGTTCTTC.